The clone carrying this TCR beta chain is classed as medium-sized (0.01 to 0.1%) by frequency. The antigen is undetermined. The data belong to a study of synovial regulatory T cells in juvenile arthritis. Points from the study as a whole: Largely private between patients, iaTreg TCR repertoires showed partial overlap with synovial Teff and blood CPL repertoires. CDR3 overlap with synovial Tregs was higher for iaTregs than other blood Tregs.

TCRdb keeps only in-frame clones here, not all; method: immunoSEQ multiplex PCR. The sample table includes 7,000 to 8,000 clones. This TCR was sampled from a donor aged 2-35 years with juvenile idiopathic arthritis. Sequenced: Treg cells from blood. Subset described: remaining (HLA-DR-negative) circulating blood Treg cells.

The CDR3 region is CASSPKGSSGELFF. The chain recombines TRBV7-3 with TRBJ2-2. The CDR3 contains 14 residues. Nucleotide data are not available. Germline V gives CDR1 SGHTA, CDR2 FQGTGA.